This T cell receptor beta chain was captured by sequencing in a study of identical twins. Study-wide results and caveats: Modelling underestimated the level of out-of-frame TCR alpha sharing observed in monozygotic twins.

TCRdb re-called the 5' RACE reads through MiXCR, storing one row per CDR3 protein. The data show about 220,000 distinct CDR3 sequences, less than 9.5% seen once. This clonotype was detected only a few times. Its antigen remains unknown. CDR3 length equals 14 residues. V lost 3 bases and J lost 4; bases outside the gene matches: 1. CDR1 LNHNV and CDR2 YYDKDF come from the germline V gene (reference sequence). The J gene is TRBJ2-7, the V gene TRBV15; 12 bases agree with TRBD2. The receptor was derived from a woman between 18 and 29 years old in good health. The sample consisted of memory (CD45RO+) T cells sorted from blood. The CDR3 DNA follows: TGTGCCACCAGCAGGGGGACTAGCGGGTACGAGCAGTACTTC. Amino acids: CATSRGTSGYEQYF.